This T cell receptor beta chain was retrieved from a study of blood T cells in healthy people across ages. Whole-study results and caveats: Conclusively comparing naive with antigen-experienced cells was impossible with unsorted PBMCs.

To note about this clonotype: Its specificity is not known.

The authors isolated at least 6 million PBMCs per sample. Per sample, no less than 5.5 micrograms of total RNA were extracted. Sample-barcoded 5' priming and a J-beta primer mix drove a second PCR of about 7 to 12 cycles. MiXCR, run by TCRdb on the 5' RACE reads, gives a single entry per CDR3 protein. The sample carries about 680,000 distinct CDR3 sequences, 45% to 50% recorded once. The sample was blood. This sequence was found in a woman aged 55-70 years in good health.

In DNA, the CDR3 is TGTGCCAGCAGCCACCGACTAGCGGGAGGGCCGGGGGATGAGCAGTTCTTC. This codes for CASSHRLAGGPGDEQFF. The chain couples TRBV14 to TRBJ2-1; 14 bases match TRBD2. The CDR3 contains 17 residues. V was clipped by 3 bases and J by 8 bases; unmatched bases: 9. Germline V CDR1 and CDR2: SGHDN, FVKESK.